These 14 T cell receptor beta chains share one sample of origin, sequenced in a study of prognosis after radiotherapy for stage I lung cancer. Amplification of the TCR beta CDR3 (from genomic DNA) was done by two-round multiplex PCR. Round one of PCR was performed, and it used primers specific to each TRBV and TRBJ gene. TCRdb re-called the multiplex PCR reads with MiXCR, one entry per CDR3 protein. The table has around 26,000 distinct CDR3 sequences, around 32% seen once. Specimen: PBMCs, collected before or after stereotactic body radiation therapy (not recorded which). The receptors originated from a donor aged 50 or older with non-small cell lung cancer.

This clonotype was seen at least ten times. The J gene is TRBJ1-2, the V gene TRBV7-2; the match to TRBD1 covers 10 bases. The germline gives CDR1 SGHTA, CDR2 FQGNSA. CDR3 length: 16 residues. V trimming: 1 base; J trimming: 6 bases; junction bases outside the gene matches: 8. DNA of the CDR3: TGTGCCAGCAGCTTAGTCAGGGACAGGGGTGACGATGGCTACACCTTC. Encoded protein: CASSLVRDRGDDGYTF.

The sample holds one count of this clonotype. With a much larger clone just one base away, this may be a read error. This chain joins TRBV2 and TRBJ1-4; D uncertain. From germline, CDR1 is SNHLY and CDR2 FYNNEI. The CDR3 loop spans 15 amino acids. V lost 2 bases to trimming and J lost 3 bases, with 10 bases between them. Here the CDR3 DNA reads TGTGCCAGCAGTGAAATGACCTCACCTAATGAAAAACTGTTTTTT. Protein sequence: CASSEMTSPNEKLFF.

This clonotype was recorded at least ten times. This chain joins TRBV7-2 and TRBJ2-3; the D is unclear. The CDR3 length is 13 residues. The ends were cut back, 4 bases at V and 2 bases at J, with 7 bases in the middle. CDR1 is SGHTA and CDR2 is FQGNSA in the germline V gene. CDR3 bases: TGTGCCAGCAGCTGCGGACCCACAGATACGCAGTATTTT. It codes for CASSCGPTDTQYF.

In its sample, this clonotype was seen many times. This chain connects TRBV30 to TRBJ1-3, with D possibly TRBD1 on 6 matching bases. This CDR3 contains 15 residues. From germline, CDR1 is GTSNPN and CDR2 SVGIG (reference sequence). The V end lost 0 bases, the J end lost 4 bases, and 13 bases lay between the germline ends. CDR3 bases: TGTGCCTGGAGTGTAATTACAGGGCAAGGAAACACCATATATTTT. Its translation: CAWSVITGQGNTIYF.

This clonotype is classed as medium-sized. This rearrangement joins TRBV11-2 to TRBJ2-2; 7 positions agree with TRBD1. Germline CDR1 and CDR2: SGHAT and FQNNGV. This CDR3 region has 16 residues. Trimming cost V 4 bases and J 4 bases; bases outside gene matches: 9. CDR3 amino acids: CASSSPGQGVTGELFF. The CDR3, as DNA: TGTGCCAGCAGCTCTCCCGGCCAGGGGGTCACCGGGGAGCTGTTTTTT.

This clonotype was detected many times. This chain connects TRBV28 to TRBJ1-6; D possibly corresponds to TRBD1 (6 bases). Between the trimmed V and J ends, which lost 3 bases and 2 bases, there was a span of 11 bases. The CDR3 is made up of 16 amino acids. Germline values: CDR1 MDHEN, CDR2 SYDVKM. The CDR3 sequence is CASSLSGDTYNSPLHF. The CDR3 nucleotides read TGTGCCAGCAGTTTGAGTGGGGACACCTATAATTCACCCCTCCACTTT.

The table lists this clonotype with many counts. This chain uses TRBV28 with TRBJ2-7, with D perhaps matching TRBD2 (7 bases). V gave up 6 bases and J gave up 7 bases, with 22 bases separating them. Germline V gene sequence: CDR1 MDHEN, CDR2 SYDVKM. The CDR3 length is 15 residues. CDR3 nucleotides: TGTGCCAGCAGATGGAGGGGGGGGACGGCGAGGGAGCAGTACTTC. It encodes CASRWRGGTAREQYF.

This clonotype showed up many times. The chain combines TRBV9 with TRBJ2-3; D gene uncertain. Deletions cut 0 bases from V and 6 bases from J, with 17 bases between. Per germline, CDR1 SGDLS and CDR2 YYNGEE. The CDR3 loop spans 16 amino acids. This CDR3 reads CASSVGSGSPVDTQYF. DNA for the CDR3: TGTGCCAGCAGCGTAGGTTCGGGCTCCCCGGTGGATACGCAGTATTTT.

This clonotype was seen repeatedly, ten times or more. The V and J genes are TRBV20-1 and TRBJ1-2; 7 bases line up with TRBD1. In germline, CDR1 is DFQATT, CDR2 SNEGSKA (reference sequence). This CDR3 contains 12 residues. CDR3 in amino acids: CALGGRDGGYTF. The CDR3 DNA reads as TGCGCCCTAGGGGGCAGGGACGGAGGCTACACCTTC.

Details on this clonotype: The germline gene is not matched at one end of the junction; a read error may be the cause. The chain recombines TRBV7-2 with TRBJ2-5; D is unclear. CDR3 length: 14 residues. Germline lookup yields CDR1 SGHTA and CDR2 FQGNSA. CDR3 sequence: CASTRTPLGETEYF. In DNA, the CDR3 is TGTGCCAGCACCAGGACCCCCTTAGGAGAGACCGAGTACTTC.

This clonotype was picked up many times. The CDR3 coding sequence is TGTGCCAGCAGCTTAGAGTTCAGTGGTAATGAAAAACTGTTTTTT. It specifies CASSLEFSGNEKLFF. V gene TRBV11-2 combines with J gene TRBJ1-4; D unclear. The V gene's germline CDR1 is SGHAT and CDR2 FQNNGV. The length of the CDR3 is 15 residues. V was pared by 0 bases and J by 4 bases, with 9 bases between.

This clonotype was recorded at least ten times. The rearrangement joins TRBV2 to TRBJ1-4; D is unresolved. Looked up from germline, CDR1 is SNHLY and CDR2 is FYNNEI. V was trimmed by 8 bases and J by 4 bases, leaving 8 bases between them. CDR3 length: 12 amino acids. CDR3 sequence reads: CASGELNEKLFF. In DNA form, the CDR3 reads TGTGCCAGCGGGGAACTTAATGAAAAACTGTTTTTT.

Written as DNA, the CDR3 is TGTGCCACCACCCTGACAGGGATGGGGGAGCTGTTTTTT. Translating gives CATTLTGMGELFF. The V and J genes are TRBV24-1 and TRBJ2-2, with 7 bases aligning to TRBD1. The CDR3 has 13 residues. CDR1 is KGHDR and CDR2 is SFDVKD in the germline V gene. Unmatched junction bases numbered 7, after V lost 8 bases and J lost 8 bases.

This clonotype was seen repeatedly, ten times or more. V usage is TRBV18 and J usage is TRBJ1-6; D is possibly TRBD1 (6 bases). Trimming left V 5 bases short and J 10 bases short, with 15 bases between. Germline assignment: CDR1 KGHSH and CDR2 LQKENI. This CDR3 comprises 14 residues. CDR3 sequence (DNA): TGTGCCAGCTCAAACCGGGACATATCGTCACCCCTCCACTTT. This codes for CASSNRDISSPLHF. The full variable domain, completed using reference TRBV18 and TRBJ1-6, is NAGVMQNPRHLVRRRGQEARLRCSPMKGHSHVYWYRQLPEEGLKFMVYLQKENIIDESGMPKERFSAEFPKEGPSILRIQQVVRGDSAAYFCASSNRDISSPLHFGNGTRLTVT.